This T cell receptor beta chain came from a study of CD8 T cells in ankylosing spondylitis. Overall study results and limits: What seemed typical of ankylosing spondylitis blood was a TCR beta motif built from several highly homologous variants. Certain motif variants had earlier been reported in reactive arthritis synovial fluid and blood. The study looked at matched synovial fluid samples from ankylosing spondylitis patients. Disease-linked clones were reported to be significantly enriched there.

Of note for this clonotype: What it binds is not known.

Construction of TCR beta libraries was performed using quantitative 5'-RACE with molecular barcodes. TCRdb reprocessed the 5' RACE reads with MiXCR, giving one entry per CDR3 protein. The sample carries some 800,000 distinct CDR3 sequences, about 11% recorded once. V lost 1 base to trimming and J lost 4 bases, with 16 bases between them. This CDR3 region has 15 residues. Germline CDR1 DFQATT, CDR2 SNEGSKA (reference sequence). Sample: blood, either unsorted or a sorted T cell fraction (not recorded which). The source of this sequence is a male donor with ankylosing spondylitis. The V gene is TRBV20-1, the J gene TRBJ1-2; D perhaps matches TRBD1 (5 bases). This chain's CDR3 is CSARVYQGLLYGYTF. The CDR3 DNA reads TGCAGTGCTAGAGTTTACCAGGGCCTCCTCTATGGCTACACCTTC.